The rows below give T cell receptor beta chains drawn from one sample of a study of blood T cells in healthy people across ages. MiXCR was run by TCRdb on the 5' RACE reads, yielding one entry per CDR3 protein. Of some 1,800,000 distinct CDR3 sequences listed, about 39% were seen once; the top ten hold approximately 22%. The sample comprised blood. The receptor set was obtained from a human donor in good health. CDR3s include the opening cysteine and the closing phenylalanine or tryptophan. The order of the fields is clone size, V gene, J gene, D gene, CDR3 DNA, CDR3 protein. A D gene is named only where the DNA matches it firmly. Size values are once, few and many counts, or a class for expanded clones, and some rows have none.

-	TRBV7-9	TRBJ2-3	TRBD2	TGTGCCAGCAGCTTATCGGCGGGGGGCCTCACAGATACGCAGTATTTT	CASSLSAGGLTDTQYF
few	TRBV7-2	TRBJ2-1	-	TGTGCCAGCAGCTCTTCGTGGGGTGAGCAGTTCTTC	CASSSSWGEQFF
-	TRBV19	TRBJ2-2	TRBD2	TGTGCCAGTAGTATAACTTTCTCCGGACTAGCGGGGAGCACCGGGGAGCTGTTTTTT	CASSITFSGLAGSTGELFF
-	TRBV2	TRBJ2-2	-	TGTGCCAGCATAGGGGCCACGAACACCGGGGAGCTGTTTTTT	CASIGATNTGELFF
few	TRBV12-3/TRBV12-4	TRBJ1-1	-	TGTGCCAGCAGTTCTGTAGGACCTCGCACTGAAGCTTTCTTT	CASSSVGPRTEAFF
-	TRBV28	TRBJ1-5	-	TGTGCCAGCAGGGGGGAGTATAGCAATCAGCTCCAGCATTTT	CASRGEYSNQLQHF
few	TRBV7-2	TRBJ1-2	-	TGTGCCAGCAGCTTTGTCAGGACCTATGGCTACACCTTC	CASSFVRTYGYTF
few	TRBV10-3	TRBJ2-1	-	TGTGCCATCAGTGTGGGTCGGACTTTCTCGGAAGCCTACAATGAGCAGTTCTTC	CAISVGRTFSEAYNEQFF
many	TRBV5-1	TRBJ2-7	-	TGCGCCAGCAGCTTGGGGAGCTCCTACGAGCAGTACTTC	CASSLGSSYEQYF
-	TRBV7-2	TRBJ2-7	-	TGTACCAGCAGCTTAGATGGGACCTACGAGCAGTACTTC	CTSSLDGTYEQYF
-	TRBV9	TRBJ2-7	-	TGTGCCAGCAGCGTAGGTGAAGGGTTTGGCTACGAGCAGTACTTC	CASSVGEGFGYEQYF